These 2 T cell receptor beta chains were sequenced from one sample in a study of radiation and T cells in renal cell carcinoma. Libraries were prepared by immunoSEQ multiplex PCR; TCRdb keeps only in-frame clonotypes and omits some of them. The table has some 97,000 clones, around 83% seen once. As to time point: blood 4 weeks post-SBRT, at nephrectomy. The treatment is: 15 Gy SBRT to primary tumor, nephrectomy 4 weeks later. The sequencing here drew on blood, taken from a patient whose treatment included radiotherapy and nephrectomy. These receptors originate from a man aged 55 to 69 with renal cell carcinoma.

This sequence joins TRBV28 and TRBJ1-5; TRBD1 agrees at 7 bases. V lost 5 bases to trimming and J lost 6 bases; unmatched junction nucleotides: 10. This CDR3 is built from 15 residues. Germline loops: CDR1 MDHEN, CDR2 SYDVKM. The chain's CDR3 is CASSPARGVTQPQHF. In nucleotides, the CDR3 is TGTGCCAGCAGTCCGGCCAGGGGGGTAACTCAGCCCCAGCATTTT.

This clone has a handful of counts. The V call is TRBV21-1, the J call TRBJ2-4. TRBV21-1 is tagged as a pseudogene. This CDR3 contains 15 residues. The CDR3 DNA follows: TGTGCCAGCAGCCACCGATCCCTAGCCAAAAACATTCAGTACTTC. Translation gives CASSHRSLAKNIQYF.